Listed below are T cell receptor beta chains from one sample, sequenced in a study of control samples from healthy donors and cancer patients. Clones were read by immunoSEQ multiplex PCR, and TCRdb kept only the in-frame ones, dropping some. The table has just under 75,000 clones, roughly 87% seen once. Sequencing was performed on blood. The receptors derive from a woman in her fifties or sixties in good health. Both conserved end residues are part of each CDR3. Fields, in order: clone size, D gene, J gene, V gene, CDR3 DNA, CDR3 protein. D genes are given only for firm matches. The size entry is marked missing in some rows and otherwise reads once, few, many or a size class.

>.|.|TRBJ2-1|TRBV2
TGTGCCAGCATCGAGACTCCCAATGAGCAGTTCTTC
CASIETPNEQFF
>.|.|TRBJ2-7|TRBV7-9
TGTGCCAGCAGCTTAGAGATTGACAGGAACGAGCAGTACTTC
CASSLEIDRNEQYF
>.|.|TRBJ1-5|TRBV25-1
TGTGCCAGCAGTGACCGCGGCAGTCAGCCCCAGCATTTT
CASSDRGSQPQHF
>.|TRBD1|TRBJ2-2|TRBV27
TGTGCCAGCAGTTCCACCGGGACAGGGGGCATTGGGGAGCTGTTTTTT
CASSSTGTGGIGELFF
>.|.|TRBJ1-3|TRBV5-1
TGCGCCAGCAGCGACCCCAAGGAAAACACCATATATTTT
CASSDPKENTIYF
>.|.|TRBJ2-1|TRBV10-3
TGTGCCATCAGTGAATGGGGTAATGAGCAGTTCTTC
CAISEWGNEQFF
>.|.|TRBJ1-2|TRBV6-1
TGTGCCAGCAGTGATGGACCCTATGGCTACACCTTC
CASSDGPYGYTF
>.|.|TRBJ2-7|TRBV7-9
TGTGCCAGCAGGCCCGGACTTTCAGCCTACGAGCAGTACTTC
CASRPGLSAYEQYF
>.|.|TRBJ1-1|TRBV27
TGTGCCAGCCGCAGGAACACTGAAGCTTTCTTT
CASRRNTEAFF
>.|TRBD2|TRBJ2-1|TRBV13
TGTGCCAGCAGCCCAAGATTGAAAGCGGGAGGGCCTAATGAGCAGTTCTTC
CASSPRLKAGGPNEQFF
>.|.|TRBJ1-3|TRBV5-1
TGCGCCAGCAGCTTGGAAGGAGGTGGAAACACCATATATTTT
CASSLEGGGNTIYF
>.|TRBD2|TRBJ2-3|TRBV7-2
TGTGCCAGCAGCTTAAGGGAGACTAGCGGGAGCCGGGCAGATACGCAGTATTTT
CASSLRETSGSRADTQYF
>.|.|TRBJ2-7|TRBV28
TGTGCCAGCAGTGCGATGGACGAGCAGTACTTC
CASSAMDEQYF
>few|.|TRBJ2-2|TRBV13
TGTGCCAGCATGAGGCTAGCGCCACAAGGCGGGGAGCTGTTTTTT
CASMRLAPQGGELFF
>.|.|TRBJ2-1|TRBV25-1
TGTGCCAGCAGTGCCAAAGCCGGGAGAGTCTACAATGAGCAGTTCTTC
CASSAKAGRVYNEQFF
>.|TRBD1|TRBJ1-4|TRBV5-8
TGTGCCAGCAGCTTGTATGGCAGGGGGAATGAAAAACTGTTTTTT
CASSLYGRGNEKLFF
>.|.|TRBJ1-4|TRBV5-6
TGTGCCAGCAGCAAAACAGGGAATGAAAAACTGTTTTTT
CASSKTGNEKLFF
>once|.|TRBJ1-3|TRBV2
TGTGCCAGCAGTGAAAGTGGGGACACCATATATTTT
CASSESGDTIYF
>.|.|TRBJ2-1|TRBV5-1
TGCGCCAGCAGCCGCCGGGACGGTTACAATGAGCAGTTCTTC
CASSRRDGYNEQFF
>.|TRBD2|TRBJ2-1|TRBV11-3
TGTGCCAGCAGCCTCGGCGCGCGGGAGTCGAATGAGCAGTTCTTC
CASSLGARESNEQFF
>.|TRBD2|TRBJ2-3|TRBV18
TGTGCCAGCTCACTCGCCATAGGGCTAGCGGGAGCGGCTAGCACAGATACGCAGTATTTT
CASSLAIGLAGAASTDTQYF
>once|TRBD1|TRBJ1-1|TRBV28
TGTGCCAGCAGTTTTTCCAGGGGGCGCGGATTCTCTGAAGCTTTCTTT
CASSFSRGRGFSEAFF
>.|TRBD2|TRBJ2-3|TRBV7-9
TGTGCCAGCAAAGCGGGAGGGCCCACAGATACGCAGTATTTT
CASKAGGPTDTQYF
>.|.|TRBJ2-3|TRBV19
TGTGCCAGTACCCATACCGGGAGCACAGATACGCAGTATTTT
CASTHTGSTDTQYF
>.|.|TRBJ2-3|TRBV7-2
TGTGCCAGCAGCTTTAAAGATACGCAGTATTTT
CASSFKDTQYF
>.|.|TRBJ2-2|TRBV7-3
TGTGCCAGCAGCTTAAATCACATGCGGGGAACCGGGGAGCTGTTTTTT
CASSLNHMRGTGELFF
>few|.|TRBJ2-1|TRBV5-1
TGCGCCAGCAGCCCCCCGGTCGACTTACACAATGAGCAGTTCTTC
CASSPPVDLHNEQFF
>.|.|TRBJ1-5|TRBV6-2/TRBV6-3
TGTGCCAGCAGCGAGACCGGGCAGATCAATCAGCCCCAGCATTTT
CASSETGQINQPQHF
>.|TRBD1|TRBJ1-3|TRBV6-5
TGTGCCAGCAGTCGCCGGACAGGTTTGGACACCATATATTTT
CASSRRTGLDTIYF
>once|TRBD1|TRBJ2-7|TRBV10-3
TGTGCCATCAGTGAAGGGACAGGGCGCCTTACCTACGAGCAGTACTTC
CAISEGTGRLTYEQYF
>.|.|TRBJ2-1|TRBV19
TGTGCCAGTGGTCAAGCAGGGCCATACAATGAGCAGTTCTTC
CASGQAGPYNEQFF
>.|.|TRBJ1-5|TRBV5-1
TGCGCCAGCAGCTTAGCAGGGACGAGCAATCAGCCCCAGCATTTT
CASSLAGTSNQPQHF
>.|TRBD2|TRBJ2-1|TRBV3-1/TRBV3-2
TGTGCCAGCATCTCGACTAGCGGGGGGTTCAATGAGCAGTTCTTC
CASISTSGGFNEQFF
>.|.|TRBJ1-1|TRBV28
TGTGCCAGCAGTTCACTCGGACAGCCTGAAGCTTTCTTT
CASSSLGQPEAFF
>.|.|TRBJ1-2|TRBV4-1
TGCGCCAGCAGCCAAATTCACGGCAACTATGGCTACACCTTC
CASSQIHGNYGYTF
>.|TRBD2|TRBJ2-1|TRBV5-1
TGCGCCAGCAGCACCCTAGCGGGAAAAGGTTATGAGCAGTTCTTC
CASSTLAGKGYEQFF